This T cell receptor beta chain was sequenced in a study of shared clonotypes between healthy human individuals. General study points: Sorted-subset sequencing, rarefaction showed, was incomplete despite large depth. Of the naive CD4 clonotypes, roughly 5.5% were shared across four donors.

In regard to this clone: The antigen is unknown.

Repertoires were generated with immunoSEQ multiplex PCR, while TCRdb's copy carries only in-frame clones and drops some. The table includes more than 2,000,000 clones, around nine tenths detected once. Recent acute infections and vaccinations were absent in the healthy HIV-negative adult donors. The CDR3 runs to 13 residues. From germline, CDR1 is SEHNR and CDR2 FQNEAQ (reference sequence). Trimming took off 3 bases at V and 7 bases at J, with 7 bases between the two ends. This clonotype was obtained from a man aged 18-30 years in good health. The V call is TRBV7-9, the J call TRBJ1-6, with D uncertain. The sample taken for sequencing was naive CD4+ T cells sorted from blood. Noted subset: CD45RA+ positively selected. CDR3 sequence (DNA): TGTGCCAGCAGCTTGACGGAGAATTCACCCCTCCACTTT. This gives the protein CASSLTENSPLHF. The full variable domain, its missing parts supplied by reference TRBV7-9 and TRBJ1-6, is DTGVSQNPRHKITKRGQNVTFRCDPISEHNRLYWYRQTLGQGPEFLTYFQNEAQLEKSRLLSDRFSAERPKGSFSTLEIQRTEQGDSAMYLCASSLTENSPLHFGNGTRLTVT.